This TCR beta chain was sequenced in a study of immune cell composition in non-small cell lung cancer. Study conclusions and caveats: Overall clonality, unlike maximal tumour-associated clone frequency, did not predict TIL reactivity. Smoking pack-years did not significantly correlate with tumour TCR-beta clonality. Dominant in vivo tumour-associated clones were not shown to share tumour-reactive sequences.

With respect to this clone: Its antigen is still unknown.

V was shortened by 3 bases and J by 0 bases, with 12 bases between the two germline ends. Germline loops: CDR1 SGHRS, CDR2 YFSETQ. CDR3 size: 15 residues. The normal lung sample lay at least 3 cm, and maximally far, from the tumour. Here immunoSEQ multiplex PCR was the method, and the copy in TCRdb shows in-frame clones only, minus some. The sample contains roughly 16,000 clones, 77% of which appear only once. These data were likewise used in another study, on CD4 T cells in lung cancer.

The genes are TRBV5-1 and TRBJ2-5; D gene ambiguous. This sequence originates from a human donor with non-small cell lung cancer. Sequenced material: non-adjacent lung tissue. Here the CDR3 DNA reads TGCGCCAGCAGCTCGTCAACTACCCACCAAGAGACCCAGTACTTC. This translates into CASSSSTTHQETQYF. Full variable domain (remainder filled in from reference TRBV5-1 and TRBJ2-5): KAGVTQTPRYLIKTRGQQVTLSCSPISGHRSVSWYQQTPGQGLQFLFEYFSETQRNKGNFPGRFSGRQFSNSRSEMNVSTLELGDSALYLCASSSSTTHQETQYFGPGTRLLVL.